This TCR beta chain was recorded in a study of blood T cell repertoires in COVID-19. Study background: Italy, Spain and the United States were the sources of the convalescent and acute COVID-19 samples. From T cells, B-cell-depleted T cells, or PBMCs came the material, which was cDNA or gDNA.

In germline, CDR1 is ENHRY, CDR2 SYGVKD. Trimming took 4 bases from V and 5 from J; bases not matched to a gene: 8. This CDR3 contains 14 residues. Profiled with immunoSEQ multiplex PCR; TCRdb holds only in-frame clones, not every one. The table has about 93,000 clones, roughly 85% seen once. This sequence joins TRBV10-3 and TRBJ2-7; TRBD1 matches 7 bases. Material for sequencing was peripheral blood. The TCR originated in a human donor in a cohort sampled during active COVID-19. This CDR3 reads CAISGQGETDEQYF. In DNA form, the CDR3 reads TGTGCCATCAGTGGTCAGGGGGAGACGGACGAGCAGTACTTC.